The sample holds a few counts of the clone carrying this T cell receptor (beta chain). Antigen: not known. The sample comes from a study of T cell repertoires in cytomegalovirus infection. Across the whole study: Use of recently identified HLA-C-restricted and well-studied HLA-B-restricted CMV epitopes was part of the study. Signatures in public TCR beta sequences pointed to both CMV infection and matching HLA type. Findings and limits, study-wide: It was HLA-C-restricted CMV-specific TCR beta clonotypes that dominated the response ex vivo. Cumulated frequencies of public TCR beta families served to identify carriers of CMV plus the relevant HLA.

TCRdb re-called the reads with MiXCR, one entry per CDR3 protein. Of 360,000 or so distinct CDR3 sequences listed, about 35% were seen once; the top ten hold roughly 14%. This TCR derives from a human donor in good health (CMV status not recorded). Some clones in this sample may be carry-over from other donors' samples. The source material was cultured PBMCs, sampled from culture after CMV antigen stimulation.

CDR3 DNA: TGTGCCAGCAGCTTCTCTGTCGAAGAGACCCAGTACTTC. Translating gives CASSFSVEETQYF. The chain couples TRBV7-2 to TRBJ2-5, with no clear D. Trimming left V 3 bases short and J 3 bases short, with 8 bases between. The germline V gene encodes CDR1 SGHTA and CDR2 FQGNSA. The CDR3 totals 13 residues. Variable domain in full (rest from reference TRBV7-2 and TRBJ2-5): GAGVSQSPSNKVTEKGKDVELRCDPISGHTALYWYRQSLGQGLEFLIYFQGNSAPDKSGLPSDRFSAERTGGSVSTLTIQRTQQEDSAVYLCASSFSVEETQYFGPGTRLLVL.